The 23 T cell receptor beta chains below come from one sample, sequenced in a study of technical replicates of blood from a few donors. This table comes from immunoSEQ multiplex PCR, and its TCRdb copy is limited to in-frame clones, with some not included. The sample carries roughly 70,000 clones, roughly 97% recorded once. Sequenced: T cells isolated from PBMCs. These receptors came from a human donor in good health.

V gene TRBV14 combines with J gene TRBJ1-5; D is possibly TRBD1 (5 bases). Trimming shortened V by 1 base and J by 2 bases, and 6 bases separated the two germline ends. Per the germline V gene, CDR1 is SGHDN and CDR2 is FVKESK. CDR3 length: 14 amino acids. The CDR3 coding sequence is TGTGCCAGCAGCCAAGTAGGGGGCAATCAGCCCCAGCATTTT. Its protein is CASSQVGGNQPQHF.

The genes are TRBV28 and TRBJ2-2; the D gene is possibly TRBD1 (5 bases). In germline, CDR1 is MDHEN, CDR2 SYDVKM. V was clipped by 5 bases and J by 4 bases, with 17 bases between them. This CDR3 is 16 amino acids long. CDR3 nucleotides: TGTGCCAGCAGTCCGCCTAAGGGGATCATCACCGGGGAGCTGTTTTTT. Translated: CASSPPKGIITGELFF.

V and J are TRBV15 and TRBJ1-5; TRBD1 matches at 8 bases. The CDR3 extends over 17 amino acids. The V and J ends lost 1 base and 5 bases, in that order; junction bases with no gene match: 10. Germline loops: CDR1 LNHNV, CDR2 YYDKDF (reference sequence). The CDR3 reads CATSRGLPGQGYQPQHF. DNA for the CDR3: TGTGCCACCAGCAGAGGACTACCTGGACAGGGCTATCAGCCCCAGCATTTT.

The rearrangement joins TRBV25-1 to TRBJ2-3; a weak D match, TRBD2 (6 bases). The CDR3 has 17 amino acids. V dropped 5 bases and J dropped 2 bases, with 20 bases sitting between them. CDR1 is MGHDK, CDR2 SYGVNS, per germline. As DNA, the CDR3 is TGTGCCAGCAGTAATTATGGGGCGGGACTCATCACAGATACGCAGTATTTT. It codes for CASSNYGAGLITDTQYF.

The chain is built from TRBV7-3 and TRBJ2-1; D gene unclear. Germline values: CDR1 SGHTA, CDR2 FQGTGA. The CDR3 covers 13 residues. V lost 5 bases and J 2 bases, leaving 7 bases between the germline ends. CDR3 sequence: CASSPDTYNEQFF. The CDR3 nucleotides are TGTGCCAGCAGCCCCGACACCTACAATGAGCAGTTCTTC.

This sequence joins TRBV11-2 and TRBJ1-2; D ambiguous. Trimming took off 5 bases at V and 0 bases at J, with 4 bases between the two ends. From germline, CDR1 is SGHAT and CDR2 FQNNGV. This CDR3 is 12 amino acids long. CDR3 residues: CASSTANYGYTF. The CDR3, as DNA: TGTGCCAGCAGCACAGCTAACTATGGCTACACCTTC.

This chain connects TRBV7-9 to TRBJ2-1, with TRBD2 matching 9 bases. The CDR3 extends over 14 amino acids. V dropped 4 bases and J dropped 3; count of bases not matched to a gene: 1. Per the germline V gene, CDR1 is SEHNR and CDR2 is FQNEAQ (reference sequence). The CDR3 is CASSWTSDYNEQFF. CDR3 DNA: TGTGCCAGCAGCTGGACTAGCGACTACAATGAGCAGTTCTTC.

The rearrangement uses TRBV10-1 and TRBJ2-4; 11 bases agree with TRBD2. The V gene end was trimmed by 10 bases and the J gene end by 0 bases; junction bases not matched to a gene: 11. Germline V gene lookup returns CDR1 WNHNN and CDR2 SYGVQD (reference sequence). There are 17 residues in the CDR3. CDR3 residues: CANRGLAGGLAKNIQYF. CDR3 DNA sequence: TGCGCCAACAGGGGGCTAGCGGGAGGTTTAGCCAAAAACATTCAGTACTTC.

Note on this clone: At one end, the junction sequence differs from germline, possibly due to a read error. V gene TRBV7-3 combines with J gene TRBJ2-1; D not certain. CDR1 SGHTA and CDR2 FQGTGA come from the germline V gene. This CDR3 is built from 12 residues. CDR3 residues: CASSLTNNEQFF. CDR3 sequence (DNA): TGTGCCAGCAGCCTAACCAACAATGAGCAGTTCTTC.

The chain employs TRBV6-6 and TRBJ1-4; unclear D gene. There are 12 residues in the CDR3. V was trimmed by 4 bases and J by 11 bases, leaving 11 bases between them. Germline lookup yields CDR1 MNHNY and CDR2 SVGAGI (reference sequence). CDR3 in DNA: TGTGCCAGCAGTTCCAAGAGGGAGAAACTGTTTTTT. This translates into CASSSKREKLFF.

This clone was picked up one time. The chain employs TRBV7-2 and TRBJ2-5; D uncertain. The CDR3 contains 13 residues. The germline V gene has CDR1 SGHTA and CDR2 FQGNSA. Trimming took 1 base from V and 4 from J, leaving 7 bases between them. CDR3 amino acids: CASSLVGRETQYF. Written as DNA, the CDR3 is TGTGCCAGCAGCTTAGTGGGCCGAGAGACCCAGTACTTC.

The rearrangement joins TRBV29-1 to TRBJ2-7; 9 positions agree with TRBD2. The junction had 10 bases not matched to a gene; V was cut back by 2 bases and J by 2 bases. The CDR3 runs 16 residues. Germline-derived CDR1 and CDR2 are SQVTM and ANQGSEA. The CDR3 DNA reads TGCAGCGTTGAACAAATTGGGACTAGCCTAACCTACGAGCAGTACTTC. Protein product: CSVEQIGTSLTYEQYF.

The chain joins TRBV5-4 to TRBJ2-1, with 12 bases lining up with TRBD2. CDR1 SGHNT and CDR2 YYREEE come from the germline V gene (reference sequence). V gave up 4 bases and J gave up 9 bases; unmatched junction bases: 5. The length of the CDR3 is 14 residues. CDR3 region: CASSQGLAGFEQFF. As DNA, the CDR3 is TGTGCCAGCAGCCAAGGACTAGCGGGATTTGAGCAGTTCTTC. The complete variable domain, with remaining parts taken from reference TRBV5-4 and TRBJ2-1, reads ETGVTQSPTHLIKTRGQQVTLRCSSQSGHNTVSWYQQALGQGPQFIFQYYREEENGRGNFPPRFSGLQFPNYSSELNVNALELDDSALYLCASSQGLAGFEQFFGPGTRLTVL.

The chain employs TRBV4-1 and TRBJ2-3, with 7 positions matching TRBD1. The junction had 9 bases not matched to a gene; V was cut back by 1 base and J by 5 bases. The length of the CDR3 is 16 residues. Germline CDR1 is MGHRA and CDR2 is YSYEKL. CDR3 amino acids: CASSQAATGLIDTQYF. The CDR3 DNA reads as TGCGCCAGCAGCCAAGCTGCGACAGGGTTAATAGATACGCAGTATTTT.

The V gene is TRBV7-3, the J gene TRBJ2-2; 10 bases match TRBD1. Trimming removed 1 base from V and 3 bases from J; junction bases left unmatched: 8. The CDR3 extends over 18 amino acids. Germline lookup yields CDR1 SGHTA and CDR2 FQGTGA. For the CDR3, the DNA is TGTGCCAGCAGCTTAAATTCGTGGGACAGGGGAGACACCGGGGAGCTGTTTTTT. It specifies CASSLNSWDRGDTGELFF.

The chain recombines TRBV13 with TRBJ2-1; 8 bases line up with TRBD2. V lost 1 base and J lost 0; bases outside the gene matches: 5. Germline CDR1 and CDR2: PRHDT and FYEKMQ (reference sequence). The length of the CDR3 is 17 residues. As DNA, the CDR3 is TGTGCCAGCAGCTTAGAGGGACTAGTGAGCTCCTACAATGAGCAGTTCTTC. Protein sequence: CASSLEGLVSSYNEQFF.

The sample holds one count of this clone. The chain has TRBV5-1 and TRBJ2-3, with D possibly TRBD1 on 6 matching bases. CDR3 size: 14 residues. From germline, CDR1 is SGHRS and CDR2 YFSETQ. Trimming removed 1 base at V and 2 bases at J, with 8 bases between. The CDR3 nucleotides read TGCGCCAGCAGCTTGACAGGGACCACAGATACGCAGTATTTT. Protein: CASSLTGTTDTQYF.

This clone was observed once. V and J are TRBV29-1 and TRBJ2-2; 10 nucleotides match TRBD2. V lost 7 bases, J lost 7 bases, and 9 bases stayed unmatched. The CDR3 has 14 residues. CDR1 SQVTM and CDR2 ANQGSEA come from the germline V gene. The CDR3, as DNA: TGCAGCGGTCGAGCGGGAGGGAGTGGCGGGGAGCTGTTTTTT. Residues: CSGRAGGSGGELFF.

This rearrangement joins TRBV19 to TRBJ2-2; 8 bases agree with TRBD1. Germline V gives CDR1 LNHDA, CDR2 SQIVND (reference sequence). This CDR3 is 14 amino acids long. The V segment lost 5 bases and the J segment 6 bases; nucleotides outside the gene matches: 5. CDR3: CASSGQGRAGELFF. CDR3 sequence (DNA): TGTGCCAGTAGTGGACAGGGCCGCGCCGGGGAGCTGTTTTTT.

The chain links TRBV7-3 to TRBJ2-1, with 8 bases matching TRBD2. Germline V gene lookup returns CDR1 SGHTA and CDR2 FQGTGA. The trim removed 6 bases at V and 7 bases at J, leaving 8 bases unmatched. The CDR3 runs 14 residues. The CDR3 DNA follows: TGTGCCAGCAGTTATAGCGGGGTAGGGAATGAGCAGTTCTTC. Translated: CASSYSGVGNEQFF.

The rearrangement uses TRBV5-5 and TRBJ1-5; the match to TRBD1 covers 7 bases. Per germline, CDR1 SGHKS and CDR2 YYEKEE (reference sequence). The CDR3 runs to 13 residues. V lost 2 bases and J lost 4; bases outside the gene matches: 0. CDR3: CASSLQGNQPQHF. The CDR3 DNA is TGTGCCAGCAGCTTACAGGGGAATCAGCCCCAGCATTTT.

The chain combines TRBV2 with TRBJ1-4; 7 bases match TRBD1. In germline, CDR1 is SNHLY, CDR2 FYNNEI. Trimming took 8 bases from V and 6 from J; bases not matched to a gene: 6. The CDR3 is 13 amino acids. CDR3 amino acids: CASRTGVYEKLFF. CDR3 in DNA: TGTGCCAGCCGAACAGGGGTTTATGAAAAACTGTTTTTT.

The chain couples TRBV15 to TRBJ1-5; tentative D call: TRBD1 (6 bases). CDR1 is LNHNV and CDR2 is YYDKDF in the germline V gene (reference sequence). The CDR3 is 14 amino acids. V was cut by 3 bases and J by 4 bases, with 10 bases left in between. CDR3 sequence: CATSRTGRNQPQHF. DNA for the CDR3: TGTGCCACCAGCAGGACAGGCCGTAATCAGCCCCAGCATTTT.